These 22 T cell receptor beta chains came from one sample sequenced in a study of tumor and adjacent non-tumor tissue in lung cancer (dated by TCRdb to the late 2010s). Bulk unsorted tissue served as the source for RNA extraction, and RNA quality was assessed using a NanoDrop ND-1000 and an Agilent 2100. Normal lung samples were distant non-tumor tissue taken more than 3 cm from the tumor edge. Receptor amplification or capture employed multiplex PCR. Sequencing took place on an Illumina HiSeq 2500. TCRbeta libraries were built by three rounds of nested PCR using primers (Table S4), following protocols modified from ARM-PCR. TCRdb reran the public reads through fastp at Q25 and MiXCR, keeping productive beta chains. Here each entry gathers all rows of one CDR3 protein and keeps the most common genes and DNA. The sample yields 98,000 or so distinct CDR3 sequences; 80% were counted once. The ten largest clonotypes hold less than 40% of the sample.

Sequenced material: distant non-tumor lung tissue. These receptors were collected from a man in his sixties with small cell lung cancer.

About this clonotype: With a much larger clone just one base away, this may be a read error. Given the absence of the conserved phenylalanine or tryptophan at the CDR3 end, a read error is likely. This chain connects TRBV20-1 to TRBJ1-1; D gene uncertain. The CDR3 runs to 16 residues. Trimming left V 0 bases short and J 0 bases short, with 14 bases between. Germline CDR1 and CDR2: DFQATT and SNEGSKA (reference sequence). The CDR3 loop reads CSARDRRTGMNTEAFL. DNA of the CDR3: TGCAGTGCTAGAGATCGGCGTACTGGGATGAACACTGAAGCTTTCCTT.

With regard to this clonotype: Its ends do not fully match the called genes, so a read error is possible. The V gene is TRBV6-5, the J gene TRBJ1-2, with 9 bases that match TRBD1. Germline V gene lookup returns CDR1 MNHEY and CDR2 SVGAGI. This CDR3 has 16 residues. CDR3 coding DNA: TGTGCCAGTAGTTACGGCCTGGGACAGGGCTCTCATGGCCACACCTTC. Protein: CASSYGLGQGSHGHTF.

This clonotype has a count of ten or more. The rearrangement links TRBV6-4 to TRBJ1-1, with a tentative D call TRBD1 (5 bases). CDR3 length: 13 amino acids. Per the germline V gene, CDR1 is MRHNA and CDR2 is SNTAGT. The germline V and J ends were trimmed by 5 bases and 8 bases, with 15 bases remaining between them. Here the CDR3 reads CASSQTDGGEAFF. The CDR3 coding sequence is TGTGCCAGCAGTCAAACCGACGGGGGGGAAGCTTTCTTT.

As to this clonotype: Possible read error: a much larger clone is one base away. The chain couples TRBV7-9 to TRBJ2-2, with a possible D match to TRBD2 (6 bases). This CDR3 is 15 amino acids long. V lost 3 bases and J 4 bases, leaving 12 bases between the germline ends. CDR1 and CDR2 from the germline V gene are SEHNR and FQNEAQ (reference sequence). CDR3 in amino acids: CASSFPVGLTGELFF. CDR3 nucleotide sequence: TGTGCCAGCAGCTTTCCGGTGGGACTCACCGGGGAGCTGTTTTTT. The full variable domain, completed using reference TRBV7-9 and TRBJ2-2, is DTGVSQNPRHKITKRGQNVTFRCDPISEHNRLYWYRQTLGQGPEFLTYFQNEAQLEKSRLLSDRFSAERPKGSFSTLEIQRTEQGDSAMYLCASSFPVGLTGELFFGEGSRLTVL.

The rearrangement uses TRBV28 and TRBJ2-7, with 9 bases aligning to TRBD2. Losses at the gene ends were 8 bases for V and 6 bases for J; bases not matched to a gene: 23. The CDR3 loop spans 18 amino acids. The germline gives CDR1 MDHEN, CDR2 SYDVKM. CDR3 protein: CASLSGGLTSRMGCEQYF. In nucleotides, the CDR3 is TGTGCCAGCTTAAGCGGGGGGTTGACTAGCAGGATGGGCTGCGAGCAGTACTTC.

This rearrangement joins TRBV5-4 to TRBJ2-7, with D perhaps matching TRBD2 (5 bases). The CDR3 is 14 amino acids. Germline V gene lookup returns CDR1 SGHNT and CDR2 YYREEE (reference sequence). The V end lost 2 bases, the J end lost 3 bases, and 12 bases lay between the germline ends. The CDR3 sequence is CASSLDLRGYEQYF. In DNA, the CDR3 is TGTGCCAGCAGCTTAGATCTACGGGGCTACGAGCAGTACTTC.

As concerns this clonotype: Relative to the germline gene, one junction end is altered; a read error may explain this. The genes are TRBV29-1 and TRBJ1-2, with D perhaps matching TRBD1 (5 bases). The CDR3 runs 14 residues. Looked up from germline, CDR1 is SQVTM and CDR2 is ANQGSEA. CDR3 protein: CSADRWGEVYVYTF. In nucleotides, the CDR3 is TGCAGCGCTGATAGATGGGGGGAAGTATATGTCTACACCTTC.

The V call is TRBV18, the J call TRBJ2-7, with TRBD2 identical over 7 bases. CDR3 length: 14 residues. Germline CDR1 KGHSH, CDR2 LQKENI. Here the CDR3 DNA reads TGTGCCAGCTCACCCCCTGGGAGGGCCGGAGAGCACTACGTC. Its protein product is CASSPPGRAGEHYV.

This clonotype was counted once. V usage is TRBV11-2 and J usage is TRBJ2-7; D possibly matches TRBD1 or TRBD2 (5 bases each). The CDR3 contains 14 residues. Germline-derived CDR1 and CDR2 are SGHAT and FQNNGV. Deletions cut 3 bases from V and 2 bases from J, with 11 bases between. CDR3 DNA sequence: TGTGCCAGCAGCTTGAAGCAGGGACCCTACGAGCAGTACGTC. It translates to CASSLKQGPYEQYV.

Concerning this clonotype: One junction end disagrees with the germline gene, perhaps due to a read error. The chain is built from TRBV30 and TRBJ2-5; D remains unclear. Germline V gives CDR1 GTSNPN, CDR2 SVGIG (reference sequence). The CDR3 runs to 13 residues. CDR3 amino acids: CAWSRNTQEAQYF. The CDR3 coding sequence is TGTGCCTGGAGTCGGAACACACAAGAGGCCCAGTACTTC.

On this clonotype: At one end, the junction sequence differs from germline, possibly due to a read error. This chain joins TRBV7-8 and TRBJ2-1, with 9 nucleotides matching TRBD2. Germline V gene lookup returns CDR1 SGHVS and CDR2 FQNEAQ. CDR3 length: 14 amino acids. CDR3 DNA: TGCGCCAGCAACTTGGCGGGAGGGCCGAATGAGCAGTTCTTC. This translates into CASNLAGGPNEQFF. Full variable domain (remainder filled in from reference TRBV7-8 and TRBJ2-1): GAGVSQSPRYKVAKRGQDVALRCDPISGHVSLFWYQQALGQGPEFLTYFQNEAQLDKSGLPSDRFFAERPEGSVSTLKIQRTQQEDSAVYLCASNLAGGPNEQFFGPGTRLTVL.

A word on this clonotype: At one end the junction does not follow the germline gene, possibly because of a read error. The rearrangement uses TRBV29-1 and TRBJ2-7; perhaps TRBD1 as D (6 bases). Germline CDR1 is SQVTM and CDR2 is ANQGSEA. The CDR3 spans 12 residues. The CDR3 DNA reads TGTAGCGCCCGGGACACCTCCTTCGAGCATTACTTC. Its translation: CSARDTSFEHYF.

With regard to this clonotype: Sequence at one end of the junction differs from germline and may be a read error. The rearrangement uses TRBV29-1 and TRBJ2-3, with D perhaps assigned TRBD1 or TRBD2 (5 bases each). The CDR3 is made up of 15 amino acids. Germline V gene data show CDR1 as SQVTM and CDR2 as ANQGSEA. The CDR3 reads CNVDRRTGASGTQYF. CDR3 in DNA: TGCAACGTTGACCGGAGGACCGGGGCATCAGGTACGCAATATTTT.

The chain employs TRBV5-1 and TRBJ2-5; 9 nucleotides line up with TRBD2. The trim removed 6 bases at V and 2 bases at J, leaving 5 bases unmatched. Per germline, CDR1 SGHRS and CDR2 YFSETQ. CDR3 size: 14 residues. The CDR3 region is CASNPAGGQETQYF. The CDR3 region has the DNA TGCGCCAGCAACCCGGCGGGAGGGCAAGAGACCCAGTACTTC.

Worth noting for this clonotype: Relative to the germline gene, one junction end is altered; a read error may explain this. V is TRBV12-3 or TRBV12-4 and J is TRBJ2-1; 7 bases map to TRBD1. The CDR3 is made up of 14 amino acids. The CDR3 protein is CASSSGTEHNEQLF. The CDR3 coding sequence is TGTGCCAGTAGTTCCGGGACAGAGCATAATGAGCAGCTCTTC.

At least ten counts were recorded for this clonotype. The rearrangement uses TRBV20-1 and TRBJ2-5; possibly TRBD1 for D (5 bases). The CDR3 is 17 amino acids. CDR1 and CDR2 from the germline V gene are DFQATT and SNEGSKA (reference sequence). The ends were cut back, 0 bases at V and 10 bases at J, with 27 bases in the middle. The CDR3 DNA sequence: TGCAGTGCTAGAGATCATGGGGCGGCCAACAGTCAATTTCTCCAGTACTTC. Protein: CSARDHGAANSQFLQYF.

The chain links TRBV7-9 to TRBJ2-1, with D unresolved. In germline, CDR1 is SEHNR, CDR2 FQNEAQ (reference sequence). The CDR3 runs to 14 residues. V lost 4 bases, J lost 4 bases, and 11 bases lay in between. The CDR3 region has the DNA TGTGCCAGCAGCTCGGCTACTAAGTACAATGAGCAGTTCTTC. Translated: CASSSATKYNEQFF.

This clonotype turned up a few times. This sequence may be a read error, since a much larger clone differs from it by one base. The rearrangement links TRBV29-1 to TRBJ2-3; the D is unclear. CDR1 SQVTM and CDR2 ANQGSEA come from the germline V gene. The CDR3 consists of 14 residues. V shed 3 bases and J shed 2 bases, with 12 bases lying between them. The CDR3 DNA follows: TGCAGCGTTGAGCGGTTTACCATCACAGATACGCAGTATTTT. Translated: CSVERFTITDTQYF.

On this clonotype: At one end the junction does not follow the germline gene, possibly because of a read error. V and J are TRBV6-5 and TRBJ2-1, with 8 bases that match TRBD2. The CDR3 has 17 amino acids. Germline V gene lookup returns CDR1 MNHEY and CDR2 SVGAGI. CDR3: CVSSYTILGLEDNEQFF. In nucleotides, the CDR3 is TGTGTCAGCAGCTACACGATCTTGGGACTAGAGGACAATGAGCAGTTCTTC.

As concerns this clonotype: The conserved phenylalanine or tryptophan is not found at the CDR3 terminus, so this likely reflects a read error. The gene calls are TRBV29-1 and TRBJ1-2; 11 positions agree with TRBD1. V dropped 6 bases and J dropped 7; count of bases not matched to a gene: 10. CDR3 size: 14 residues. From germline, CDR1 is SQVTM and CDR2 ANQGSEA. CDR3 sequence (DNA): TGCAGCGTCGCGACCAAGGGACAGGGGGGTGGCTACACCCTC. Amino acid sequence: CSVATKGQGGGYTL.

This clonotype occurred a few times. One base away lies a much larger clone, so this may be a sequencing read error. The CDR3 ends on some other residue instead of the conserved phenylalanine or tryptophan, so this is likely a read error. The chain has TRBV14 and TRBJ2-3; 7 positions agree with TRBD2. V was clipped by 5 bases and J by 0 bases; unmatched bases: 8. The CDR3 loop spans 16 amino acids. Looked up from germline, CDR1 is SGHDN and CDR2 is FVKESK. CDR3: CASSFRHGGSTDTQYS. In nucleotides, the CDR3 is TGTGCCAGCAGCTTTCGTCACGGGGGGAGCACAGATACGCAGTATTCT.

This clonotype came up once. The CDR3 ends on some other residue instead of the conserved phenylalanine or tryptophan, so this is likely a read error. The chain carries TRBV6-4 and TRBJ2-2; D not certain. This CDR3 has 12 amino acids. From germline, CDR1 is MRHNA and CDR2 SNTAGT. V lost 5 bases, J lost 3 bases, and 4 bases lay in between. CDR3 coding DNA: TGTGCCAGCAGTATGGACACCGGGGAGCTGTTTGTT. It specifies CASSMDTGELFV.